Shown below are 9 T cell receptor beta chains from a single sample sequenced in a study of blood T cell repertoires in COVID-19. Repertoires were generated with immunoSEQ multiplex PCR, while TCRdb's copy carries only in-frame clones and drops some. In the table there are 170,000 or so clones, approximately 83% of which are singletons. Material for sequencing was peripheral blood. The receptors derive from a woman aged 60-75 years with acute or convalescent COVID-19.

V and J are TRBV27 and TRBJ2-5; tentatively, D is TRBD1 (5 bases). V lost 0 bases, J lost 5 bases, and 10 bases lay in between. This CDR3 is 14 amino acids long. CDR1 and CDR2 from the germline V gene are MNHEY and SMNVEV (reference sequence). The chain's CDR3 is CASSLSRWGETQYF. DNA for the CDR3: TGTGCCAGCAGTTTATCGCGTTGGGGCGAGACCCAGTACTTC.

The chain has TRBV4-3 and TRBJ1-2; TRBD1 is a possible D gene (5 bases). Germline lookup yields CDR1 LGHNA and CDR2 YSLEER. There are 16 residues in the CDR3. The germline V and J ends were trimmed by 3 bases and 2 bases, with 16 bases remaining between them. The CDR3 DNA reads as TGCGCCAGCAGCCAGGCACAGGCCCAGGTGAACTATGGCTACACCTTC. Translating gives CASSQAQAQVNYGYTF.

This clone appeared once. The rearrangement joins TRBV2 to TRBJ1-4; a weak D match, TRBD1 (6 bases). The CDR3 totals 14 residues. Germline V lookup: CDR1 SNHLY, CDR2 FYNNEI. Deletions cut 5 bases from V and 4 bases from J, with 11 bases between. The CDR3 coding sequence is TGTGCCAGCAGTCGTTCCAGGGGTAATGAAAAACTGTTTTTT. This codes for CASSRSRGNEKLFF.

CDR3 sequence: CASSVRQNNQPQHF. The CDR3 DNA follows: TGTGCCAGCAGCGTCCGACAGAATAATCAGCCCCAGCATTTT. The rearrangement uses TRBV9 and TRBJ1-5, with D possibly TRBD1 on 5 matching bases. CDR3 length: 14 amino acids. V was trimmed by 2 bases and J by 4 bases, leaving 10 bases between them. Germline-derived CDR1 and CDR2 are SGDLS and YYNGEE.

The rearrangement links TRBV2 to TRBJ1-3; D is uncertain. V was clipped by 7 bases and J by 2 bases, with 12 bases between them. CDR1 and CDR2 (germline): SNHLY, FYNNEI. The CDR3 is 14 amino acids. The CDR3 reads CASTPGNAGNTIYF. CDR3 coding DNA: TGTGCCAGCACCCCCGGGAACGCTGGAAACACCATATATTTT.

The chain's CDR3 is CASTRDRGSYEQYF. The CDR3 DNA is TGTGCCAGCACCCGCGACAGGGGGAGCTACGAGCAGTACTTC. The chain combines TRBV7-2 with TRBJ2-7; the match to TRBD1 covers 9 bases. The germline V gene has CDR1 SGHTA and CDR2 FQGNSA. This CDR3 spans 14 amino acids. Trimming took 7 bases from V and 3 from J; bases not matched to a gene: 7.

CDR3 bases: TGTGCCAGCAGCCCCCCCCCGGGGTCTAATTCACCCCTCCACTTT. This translates into CASSPPPGSNSPLHF. The chain recombines TRBV6-5 with TRBJ1-6; D is ambiguous. Germline V CDR1 and CDR2: MNHEY, SVGAGI. The CDR3 runs to 15 residues. V dropped 6 bases and J dropped 6 bases, with 15 bases sitting between them.

The chain joins TRBV6-2 or TRBV6-3 to TRBJ1-6; D is possibly TRBD1 (6 bases). V was cut by 6 bases and J by 0 bases, with 21 bases left in between. Looked up from germline, CDR1 is MNHEY and CDR2 is SVGEGT. The CDR3 is made up of 19 amino acids. The CDR3: CASSDHRDTLSSYNSPLHF. CDR3 DNA sequence: TGTGCCAGCAGCGACCACCGGGACACCTTGAGCTCCTATAATTCACCCCTCCACTTT.

This clone has just one count. The V gene is TRBV5-4, the J gene TRBJ1-2, with unresolved D. V lost 1 base to trimming and J lost 4 bases, with 11 bases between them. Germline CDR1 reads SGHNT; CDR2 reads YYREEE (reference sequence). The CDR3 consists of 14 residues. The CDR3 DNA sequence: TGTGCCAGCAGCTTGTACCCAGGAATCTATGGCTACACCTTC. Amino acid sequence: CASSLYPGIYGYTF.